Listed below are T cell receptor beta chains from one sample, sequenced in a study of cytomegalovirus exposure and HLA in healthy donors. Some clones are missing from TCRdb's copy, which holds only in-frame ones; the method was immunoSEQ multiplex PCR. The sample holds under 130,000 clones, roughly 76% seen once. Sequenced material: PBMCs. The receptors were gathered from a man aged 25 to 40 in good health and CMV-seropositive. CDR3s include the opening cysteine and the closing phenylalanine or tryptophan. D genes are given only for firm matches. Expanded clones get a size class; other rows say once, few or many, or leave the size out.

abundance: NA
j_gene: TRBJ2-7
d_gene: TRBD1
v_gene: TRBV2
CDR3aa: CASSVTGAPEQYF
CDR3nt: TGTGCCAGCAGCGTAACAGGGGCGCCCGAGCAGTACTTC

abundance: NA
j_gene: TRBJ2-1
d_gene: TRBD2
v_gene: TRBV5-4
CDR3aa: CASSRSLAGGDNEQFF
CDR3nt: TGTGCCAGCAGTCGATCTCTAGCGGGGGGGGACAATGAGCAGTTCTTC

abundance: NA
j_gene: TRBJ2-3
d_gene: NA
v_gene: TRBV10-3
CDR3aa: CAISLPGSTDTQYF
CDR3nt: TGTGCCATCAGTCTTCCCGGTAGCACAGATACGCAGTATTTT

abundance: NA
j_gene: TRBJ1-3
d_gene: NA
v_gene: TRBV6-5
CDR3aa: CASSSPGGNTIYF
CDR3nt: TGTGCCAGCAGTTCCCCAGGTGGAAACACCATATATTTT

abundance: NA
j_gene: TRBJ1-1
d_gene: TRBD1
v_gene: TRBV7-9
CDR3aa: CASSLGQVHAEAFF
CDR3nt: TGTGCCAGCAGCTTGGGACAGGTGCACGCTGAAGCTTTCTTT

abundance: NA
j_gene: TRBJ2-7
d_gene: TRBD2
v_gene: TRBV7-3
CDR3aa: CASSSEAGTYEQYF
CDR3nt: TGTGCCAGCAGCTCAGAAGCGGGAACCTACGAGCAGTACTTC

abundance: once
j_gene: TRBJ2-1
d_gene: NA
v_gene: TRBV28
CDR3aa: CASSASRGFGTSYNEQFF
CDR3nt: TGTGCCAGCAGCGCCTCCAGGGGATTCGGGACCTCCTACAATGAGCAGTTCTTC

abundance: NA
j_gene: TRBJ2-5
d_gene: NA
v_gene: TRBV7-2
CDR3aa: CASSLGSAETQYF
CDR3nt: TGTGCCAGCAGCTTAGGTTCTGCGGAGACCCAGTACTTC

abundance: few
j_gene: TRBJ1-1
d_gene: TRBD1
v_gene: TRBV4-1
CDR3aa: CASSDGVTGANTEAFF
CDR3nt: TGCGCCAGCAGCGACGGGGTGACAGGGGCGAACACTGAAGCTTTCTTT

abundance: NA
j_gene: TRBJ2-1
d_gene: TRBD1
v_gene: TRBV6-6
CDR3aa: CASSSGQGGYNEQFF
CDR3nt: TGTGCCAGCAGTTCGGGACAGGGGGGCTACAATGAGCAGTTCTTC

abundance: NA
j_gene: TRBJ1-4
d_gene: NA
v_gene: TRBV9
CDR3aa: CASSVGQDNEKLFF
CDR3nt: TGTGCCAGCAGCGTGGGACAAGATAATGAAAAACTGTTTTTT

abundance: NA
j_gene: TRBJ1-1
d_gene: NA
v_gene: TRBV12-5
CDR3aa: CASGLGIGGRGFGRPEAFF
CDR3nt: TGTGCTAGTGGTTTGGGAATAGGGGGTCGGGGTTTTGGGCGACCTGAAGCTTTCTTT

abundance: once
j_gene: TRBJ2-1
d_gene: TRBD2
v_gene: TRBV19
CDR3aa: CAARGAGRSHNEQFF
CDR3nt: TGTGCGGCCCGGGGAGCGGGGCGCTCCCACAATGAGCAGTTCTTC

abundance: few
j_gene: TRBJ2-7
d_gene: NA
v_gene: TRBV18
CDR3aa: CASSPAAGNHEQYF
CDR3nt: TGTGCCAGCTCACCAGCAGCAGGGAACCACGAGCAGTACTTC

abundance: once
j_gene: TRBJ2-2
d_gene: NA
v_gene: TRBV19
CDR3aa: CASNSRTGELFF
CDR3nt: TGTGCCAGTAACTCACGGACCGGGGAGCTGTTTTTT

abundance: NA
j_gene: TRBJ2-1
d_gene: NA
v_gene: TRBV5-5
CDR3aa: CASSPLGRGGDEQFF
CDR3nt: TGTGCCAGCAGCCCCCTAGGAAGGGGGGGGGATGAGCAGTTCTTC

abundance: once
j_gene: TRBJ2-1
d_gene: TRBD2
v_gene: TRBV4-2
CDR3aa: CASSPLAGSSYNEQFF
CDR3nt: TGTGCCAGCAGTCCCCTAGCGGGGAGCTCCTACAATGAGCAGTTCTTC

abundance: NA
j_gene: TRBJ1-5
d_gene: TRBD1
v_gene: TRBV18
CDR3aa: CASSPTGEGNQPQHF
CDR3nt: TGTGCCAGCTCACCGACAGGGGAAGGGAATCAGCCCCAGCATTTT

abundance: once
j_gene: TRBJ2-3
d_gene: NA
v_gene: TRBV29-1
CDR3aa: CSVTRDTQYF
CDR3nt: TGCAGCGTTACTCGTGATACGCAGTATTTT

abundance: NA
j_gene: TRBJ2-1
d_gene: TRBD2
v_gene: TRBV19
CDR3aa: CASSRSGGLYNEQFF
CDR3nt: TGTGCCAGTAGCCGTAGCGGGGGGCTATACAATGAGCAGTTCTTC

abundance: NA
j_gene: TRBJ1-4
d_gene: TRBD1
v_gene: TRBV4-1
CDR3aa: CASSRGVWRQGYEKLFF
CDR3nt: TGCGCCAGCAGCCGAGGAGTGTGGCGACAGGGCTACGAAAAACTGTTTTTT

abundance: NA
j_gene: TRBJ1-1
d_gene: NA
v_gene: TRBV5-4
CDR3aa: CASIDFRRGNTEAFF
CDR3nt: TGTGCCAGCATTGATTTTCGTCGAGGGAACACTGAAGCTTTCTTT

abundance: NA
j_gene: TRBJ1-1
d_gene: NA
v_gene: TRBV4-1
CDR3aa: CASSQDPQGGARHTMNTEAFF
CDR3nt: TGCGCCAGCAGCCAAGATCCCCAAGGGGGGGCTCGCCATACCATGAACACTGAAGCTTTCTTT

abundance: NA
j_gene: TRBJ1-5
d_gene: NA
v_gene: TRBV19
CDR3aa: CASRHGPVYSNQPQHF
CDR3nt: TGTGCCAGTAGGCATGGGCCGGTTTATAGCAATCAGCCCCAGCATTTT

abundance: NA
j_gene: TRBJ2-4
d_gene: NA
v_gene: TRBV7-3
CDR3aa: CASSPNWVLKAKNIQYF
CDR3nt: TGTGCCAGCAGCCCTAATTGGGTACTAAAGGCCAAAAACATTCAGTACTTC

abundance: NA
j_gene: TRBJ1-1
d_gene: NA
v_gene: TRBV21-1
CDR3aa: CASSKATGVGNTEAFF
CDR3nt: TGTGCCAGCAGCAAGGCGACAGGGGTAGGGAACACTGAAGCTTTCTTT

abundance: NA
j_gene: TRBJ2-1
d_gene: TRBD1
v_gene: TRBV6-5
CDR3aa: CASSQHRGHEQFF
CDR3nt: TGTGCCAGCAGTCAACACAGGGGGCACGAGCAGTTCTTC

abundance: NA
j_gene: TRBJ1-5
d_gene: NA
v_gene: TRBV30
CDR3aa: CAWSIPQGTQPQHF
CDR3nt: TGTGCCTGGAGTATCCCTCAGGGGACCCAGCCCCAGCATTTT

abundance: NA
j_gene: TRBJ2-7
d_gene: NA
v_gene: TRBV5-6
CDR3aa: CASSLGGVSYEQYF
CDR3nt: TGTGCCAGCAGCTTGGGAGGAGTCTCCTACGAGCAGTACTTC

abundance: NA
j_gene: TRBJ1-2
d_gene: NA
v_gene: TRBV4-1
CDR3aa: CASSQGVSGATTNYGYTF
CDR3nt: TGCGCCAGCAGCCAAGGGGTATCAGGGGCCACCACCAACTATGGCTACACCTTC

abundance: NA
j_gene: TRBJ2-3
d_gene: TRBD2
v_gene: TRBV13
CDR3aa: CASSQGLATGEDTQYF
CDR3nt: TGTGCCAGCAGCCAAGGACTAGCGACAGGCGAAGATACGCAGTATTTT

abundance: few
j_gene: TRBJ2-3
d_gene: TRBD2
v_gene: TRBV6-5
CDR3aa: CASRPSGAGTDTQYF
CDR3nt: TGTGCCAGCAGACCTAGCGGGGCGGGGACAGATACGCAGTATTTT

abundance: NA
j_gene: TRBJ2-3
d_gene: NA
v_gene: TRBV6-5
CDR3aa: CASSYGRGRTDTQYF
CDR3nt: TGTGCCAGCAGTTACGGGCGGGGGCGCACAGATACGCAGTATTTT

abundance: NA
j_gene: TRBJ2-1
d_gene: NA
v_gene: TRBV6-5
CDR3aa: CASWGRYNEQFF
CDR3nt: TGTGCCAGTTGGGGCAGGTACAATGAGCAGTTCTTC

abundance: NA
j_gene: TRBJ2-7
d_gene: NA
v_gene: TRBV6-5
CDR3aa: CASSYRGGPGGEQYF
CDR3nt: TGTGCCAGCAGTTACAGAGGAGGGCCCGGGGGCGAGCAGTACTTC

abundance: few
j_gene: TRBJ1-2
d_gene: NA
v_gene: TRBV28
CDR3aa: CASSLSWYGYTF
CDR3nt: TGTGCCAGCAGTCTTAGCTGGTATGGCTACACCTTC

abundance: NA
j_gene: TRBJ2-5
d_gene: TRBD2
v_gene: TRBV10-3
CDR3aa: CAISESTSGGETQYF
CDR3nt: TGTGCCATCAGTGAGTCAACTAGCGGGGGCGAGACCCAGTACTTC

abundance: once
j_gene: TRBJ1-5
d_gene: NA
v_gene: TRBV6-1
CDR3aa: CASSDPTLPQHF
CDR3nt: TGTGCCAGCAGTGATCCGACATTGCCCCAGCATTTT

abundance: few
j_gene: TRBJ1-3
d_gene: NA
v_gene: TRBV7-2
CDR3aa: CASSLAARNTIYF
CDR3nt: TGTGCCAGCAGCTTAGCGGCAAGAAACACCATATATTTT

abundance: NA
j_gene: TRBJ1-2
d_gene: NA
v_gene: TRBV11-2
CDR3aa: CASTGWSSNYGYTF
CDR3nt: TGTGCCAGCACCGGTTGGAGTTCTAACTATGGCTACACCTTC